This paragraph reports one T cell receptor beta chain. Its specificity is not known. Authors' data handling: ImmunoSEQ yielded junction-only sequences lacking quality scores, so filtering differed. Some clones are missing from TCRdb's copy, which holds only in-frame ones; the method was immunoSEQ multiplex PCR. That table is the source of V, J and clone size, and D and trimming were worked out from the DNA. The repertoire consists of under 1 million clones, with over 90% occurring once and the leading ten covering around 24%. The entry originates in a study of shared clonotypes between healthy human individuals. Looking at the study overall: Per-donor plates numbered three CD4 naive, three CD4 memory, two CD8 naive and one CD8 memory. General observations from the study: In contrast to clonotypes shared by all four donors, non-shared clonotypes had lower generation probabilities. Donor scarcity curtailed the genetic and exposure-history diversity represented herein.

Germline V gene lookup returns CDR1 SGHAT and CDR2 FQNNGV. Trimming took 6 bases from V and 4 from J; bases not matched to a gene: 8. The CDR3 is made up of 14 amino acids. Positive CCR7 selection of CD45RO-negative cells yielded the naive CD8 cells, and terminally differentiated effector memory CD45RA+ cells were excluded. The sequenced sample consisted of naive CD8+ T cells sorted from blood. The chain links TRBV11-2 to TRBJ2-7, with 8 bases that match TRBD2. This TCR derives from a young man in good health. The CDR3 sequence is CASSPIAGRYEQYF. The CDR3 DNA sequence: TGTGCCAGCAGTCCAATAGCGGGAAGATACGAGCAGTACTTC.